The rows below give T cell receptor beta chains drawn from one sample of a study of control samples from healthy donors and cancer patients. Generated by immunoSEQ multiplex PCR, the TCRdb table keeps only in-frame clones and is missing some. The top ten hold around 6.4% of the sample, which has under 450,000 clones, over 75% seen once. The specimen sequenced was PBMCs. All receptors derive from a middle-aged man with head and neck cancer. CDR3s include the opening cysteine and the closing phenylalanine or tryptophan. Each record gives: CDR3 DNA, CDR3 protein, D gene, J gene, clone size, V gene. The D gene is left open where the match is weak. Size is omitted from some rows. Given values are once, few, many or a class for expanded clones.

TGCGCCAGCAGCCAAGTTGGGGTGTCTGGAAACACCATATATTTT,CASSQVGVSGNTIYF,.,TRBJ1-3,.,TRBV4-1
TGTGCCAGCAGCTTGAGCGGGGGGTTCCTCAATGAGCAGTTCTTC,CASSLSGGFLNEQFF,TRBD2,TRBJ2-1,.,TRBV7-2
TGTGCCAGCAGCACCCGGACAGGGTCCTACGAGCAGTACTTC,CASSTRTGSYEQYF,TRBD1,TRBJ2-7,.,TRBV7-9
TGCGCCAGCAGCCAAGATTCTTCAGTACCCTACGAGCAGTACTTC,CASSQDSSVPYEQYF,.,TRBJ2-7,.,TRBV4-1
TGTGCCAGCAGTTTGGACGCAACGTCGGAACCCCAGCATTTT,CASSLDATSEPQHF,.,TRBJ1-5,.,TRBV28
TGTGCCAGCAGCCTGTACAATGAGCAGTTCTTC,CASSLYNEQFF,.,TRBJ2-1,.,TRBV9
TGTGCCAGCAGACCGGGACAGGTAATCTACGAGCAGTACTTC,CASRPGQVIYEQYF,TRBD1,TRBJ2-7,.,TRBV27
TGTGCCAGCAGTGATAAGGGTCGGGGCACTGAAGCTTTCTTT,CASSDKGRGTEAFF,.,TRBJ1-1,.,TRBV6-1
TGTGCCAGCAGCCGCTCGGGACAGGGAGGAAACACCATATATTTT,CASSRSGQGGNTIYF,TRBD1,TRBJ1-3,.,TRBV11-2
TGTGCCAGCAGGATGGACCCGACCGACGGTCTCGAGCAGTACTTC,CASRMDPTDGLEQYF,.,TRBJ2-7,.,TRBV6-5
TGTGCCAGCACGGACCCGAGCCTCGCTTTGGAGCAGTTCTTC,CASTDPSLALEQFF,.,TRBJ2-1,few,TRBV6-6
TGTGCCAGCAAGGCGGCTGGGCAGGGTGATGAAAAACTGTTTTTT,CASKAAGQGDEKLFF,.,TRBJ1-4,few,TRBV6-5
TGTGCCCCCAAACCAGGGGACGGGTTACCGATGGGGCTTGGCTACACCTTC,CAPKPGDGLPMGLGYTF,.,TRBJ1-2,.,TRBV25-1
TGTGCCAGCAGCCCGAGACAGGGTAGGGAGCAGTTCTTC,CASSPRQGREQFF,TRBD1,TRBJ2-1,.,TRBV7-9
TGTGCCAGCAGGCTGACAGGGGGCGTGGGGTCACCCCTCCACTTT,CASRLTGGVGSPLHF,TRBD1,TRBJ1-6,.,TRBV6-5
TGTGCCACCAGTGATTTGCGGACAGTATACGAGCAGTACTTC,CATSDLRTVYEQYF,.,TRBJ2-7,once,TRBV24-1
TGTGCCAGCACCACGAGGTTAGGACAGCCCCAGCATTTT,CASTTRLGQPQHF,.,TRBJ1-5,few,TRBV7-2
TGTGCCAGCAGCCCCCAGGGTCGGGGGACTAATGAAAAACTGTTTTTT,CASSPQGRGTNEKLFF,.,TRBJ1-4,.,TRBV7-2
TGTGCCACCAGTTGCGAACATGTTAATTCACCCCTCCACTTT,CATSCEHVNSPLHF,.,TRBJ1-6,.,TRBV24-1
TGTGCCATCAGTGAGTCGCTACCCGGGGCCCGCTCTGGAAACACCATATATTTT,CAISESLPGARSGNTIYF,.,TRBJ1-3,.,TRBV10-3
TGTGCCAGCTACCCGGCGAACAGGGTGGAGACCCAGTACTTC,CASYPANRVETQYF,.,TRBJ2-5,.,TRBV7-9
TGTGCCAGCAGGGGAGATACGCAGTATTTT,CASRGDTQYF,.,TRBJ2-3,.,TRBV12-3/TRBV12-4
TGCGCCAGCAGCCCAAGGGTCGGACAGGGGGTGACTGGCTACACCTTC,CASSPRVGQGVTGYTF,TRBD1,TRBJ1-2,.,TRBV5-1
TGTGCCAGCAGCCCCCGGGACAGGGCCTACGAGCAGTACTTC,CASSPRDRAYEQYF,TRBD1,TRBJ2-7,.,TRBV9
TGTGCCAGCAGCACTTGGACTAGCGGGGGGCCGGAGACCCAGTACTTC,CASSTWTSGGPETQYF,TRBD2,TRBJ2-5,.,TRBV7-9
TGTGCCAGCTACCCGGGACAGGGGCCGGGTCGGGACTCCGGGGAGCTGTTTTTT,CASYPGQGPGRDSGELFF,.,TRBJ2-2,.,TRBV12-1
TGCGCCAGCAGCGCTACGTGGGTTCCCGAGGACGAGCAGTACTTC,CASSATWVPEDEQYF,.,TRBJ2-7,.,TRBV4-1
TGCGCCAGCAGCTGGGGGACACTCATAGGGCATGAAAAACTGTTTTTT,CASSWGTLIGHEKLFF,.,TRBJ1-4,.,TRBV5-1
TGCGCCAGCAGGACAGGTGCAACTAATGAAAAACTGTTTTTT,CASRTGATNEKLFF,.,TRBJ1-4,.,TRBV5-1
TGTGCCAGCAGTTTTTCCAGATACAATGAGCAGTTCTTC,CASSFSRYNEQFF,.,TRBJ2-1,.,TRBV12-3/TRBV12-4
TGTGCCAGCAGCCTCCCCCGGGGCGGACCACCCGGGGAGCTGTTTTTT,CASSLPRGGPPGELFF,.,TRBJ2-2,.,TRBV3-1/TRBV3-2
TGCGCCAGCAGCCAAGGACAGACCTCTGGAAACACCATATATTTT,CASSQGQTSGNTIYF,.,TRBJ1-3,.,TRBV4-3
TGTGCCAGCAGCCAAGACATGGGCACATATACCTACGAGCAGTACTTC,CASSQDMGTYTYEQYF,.,TRBJ2-7,once,TRBV3-1/TRBV3-2
TGTGCCAGCAGTTTTTTGGGACAGGGCGAGCAGTACTTC,CASSFLGQGEQYF,TRBD1,TRBJ2-7,.,TRBV12-3/TRBV12-4
TGTGCCTGGAGTGCTGGGTGGTTGATTGACACTGAAGCTTTCTTT,CAWSAGWLIDTEAFF,.,TRBJ1-1,.,TRBV30
TGTGCCAGCTCTCTTAGGAGGGACTTGACTGAAGCTTTCTTT,CASSLRRDLTEAFF,.,TRBJ1-1,.,TRBV5-5
TGTGCCAGTAGTATGTCTCTAGCGGGGATCTACGAGCAGTACTTC,CASSMSLAGIYEQYF,TRBD2,TRBJ2-7,few,TRBV19
TGTGCCAGCAGTTTCCGGGGGGCGAGCAATCAGCCCCAGCATTTT,CASSFRGASNQPQHF,.,TRBJ1-5,.,TRBV27
TGTGCCTGGCGGAGGGGAACAGATACGCAGTATTTT,CAWRRGTDTQYF,.,TRBJ2-3,.,TRBV30
TGCGCCAGCAGCGGGGACAGGGTCTACGGGGAGCTGTTTTTT,CASSGDRVYGELFF,TRBD1,TRBJ2-2,.,TRBV5-1
TGTGCCAGCAGTTACTTCGGGGCGACGAACACCGGGGAGCTGTTTTTT,CASSYFGATNTGELFF,.,TRBJ2-2,.,TRBV6-5
TGTGCCAGCAGTTACGGGGACAGGGGGCGATATGAAAAACTGTTTTTT,CASSYGDRGRYEKLFF,TRBD1,TRBJ1-4,.,TRBV6-5
TGTGCCAGCAGTGAAAACGGGGTGAACATTCAGTACTTC,CASSENGVNIQYF,.,TRBJ2-4,.,TRBV25-1
TGTGCCAGCAGCTTAGGACACGACATCCCCCAGCATTTT,CASSLGHDIPQHF,.,TRBJ1-5,.,TRBV7-8
TGTGCCAGCAGCCCCTCCGGGACAGGGTGGGTAAATGAGCAGTTCTTC,CASSPSGTGWVNEQFF,TRBD1,TRBJ2-1,.,TRBV7-9
TGTGCTAGTGGTTTGGATCAACAGGGGATACGGCGCTACACCTTC,CASGLDQQGIRRYTF,TRBD1,TRBJ1-2,many,TRBV12-5
TGTGCCAGCAGTTTAAGGGCCTCAGGGACAGGGTATGATACGCAGTATTTT,CASSLRASGTGYDTQYF,TRBD1,TRBJ2-3,.,TRBV27
TGTGCCAGCACCCGGGACAGGGTTTCGAATGAGCAGTTCTTC,CASTRDRVSNEQFF,TRBD1,TRBJ2-1,.,TRBV19
TGTGCCAGCAGCTTATGGGACAGGGGCGAGCAGTACTTC,CASSLWDRGEQYF,TRBD1,TRBJ2-7,.,TRBV11-1
TGTGCCAGCAGCTTAGGAAGCCAGCGCGGGGGGTATCCCGGGGAGCTGTTTTTT,CASSLGSQRGGYPGELFF,TRBD2,TRBJ2-2,.,TRBV7-8
TGTGCCAGCAGCTTAGAGGTAGCGGGGGCCCACAATGAGCAGTTCTTC,CASSLEVAGAHNEQFF,TRBD2,TRBJ2-1,.,TRBV7-3
TGTGCCTGGAAGTTAGGGGGAGGTAATGAAAAACTGTTTTTT,CAWKLGGGNEKLFF,.,TRBJ1-4,few,TRBV30
TGTGCCATCAGTGAGTCGGGGACAGCCACTGAAGCTTTCTTT,CAISESGTATEAFF,TRBD1,TRBJ1-1,.,TRBV10-3